This record looks at one T cell receptor beta chain sequence and its context. These data are taken from a study of blood T cell repertoires in COVID-19. Study-level information: Sites across the United States, Italy and Spain contributed samples from acute and convalescent COVID-19.

Produced via immunoSEQ multiplex PCR; TCRdb's table is partial and in-frame only. This table has over 200,000 clones, 88% appearing once. Looked up from germline, CDR1 is MGHDK and CDR2 is SYGVNS. Trimming stripped 5 bases from V and 4 bases from J, with 17 bases between. The CDR3 totals 15 residues. Source material: peripheral blood. The rearrangement links TRBV25-1 to TRBJ2-5; the D gene is possibly TRBD1 (8 bases). The origin of this receptor is a woman under 40 with acute or convalescent COVID-19. The CDR3 DNA is TGTGCCAGCAGTCAAATTACAGGGGGGGGAGAGACCCAGTACTTC. Residues: CASSQITGGGETQYF.